Following are 24 T cell receptor beta chains from one sample sequenced in a study of blood T cell repertoires in COVID-19. Produced via immunoSEQ multiplex PCR; TCRdb's table is partial and in-frame only. The data hold under 200,000 clones, with roughly 87% observed a single time. Sequenced input: peripheral blood. The receptors stem from a woman aged 35 to 49 with acute or convalescent COVID-19.

The CDR3 DNA follows: TGTGCCAGCAGCTTTCCCTTAGCGGGGGGAGATGAGCAGTTCTTC. This sequence encodes CASSFPLAGGDEQFF. The chain links TRBV7-9 to TRBJ2-1; 10 bases line up with TRBD2. Looked up from germline, CDR1 is SEHNR and CDR2 is FQNEAQ (reference sequence). The CDR3 is 15 amino acids. With V trimmed by 3 bases and J by 8 bases, 7 bases remained unmatched.

The gene calls are TRBV6-5 and TRBJ1-2; D ambiguous. The CDR3 is 13 amino acids. Germline lookup yields CDR1 MNHEY and CDR2 SVGAGI. Trimming shortened V by 8 bases and J by 3 bases, and 13 bases separated the two germline ends. The chain's CDR3 is CASEEAKDYGYTF. The CDR3, as DNA: TGTGCCAGCGAAGAGGCGAAGGACTATGGCTACACCTTC.

Details on this clone: This same CDR3 is encoded by further DNA sequences in the sample. The chain is built from TRBV5-1 and TRBJ2-3; 8 positions agree with TRBD2. The germline V gene encodes CDR1 SGHRS and CDR2 YFSETQ. The V gene end was trimmed by 0 bases and the J gene end by 3 bases; junction bases not matched to a gene: 6. The CDR3 consists of 16 residues. CDR3 in amino acids: CASSLALAGGTDTQYF. The DNA for the CDR3 is TGCGCCAGCAGCTTGGCCCTTGCGGGGGGAACAGATACGCAGTATTTT.

This clone was recorded once. The CDR3 nucleotides read TGTGCCAGCAGCCCCTCCCCCAAACAGAAAGAGACCCAGTACTTC. Translation: CASSPSPKQKETQYF. The rearrangement uses TRBV3-1 (or the pseudogene TRBV3-2) and TRBJ2-5; no clear D. Trimming took 4 bases from V and 3 from J, leaving 15 bases between them. CDR1 and CDR2 from the germline V gene are LGHDT and YNNKEL (reference sequence). The CDR3 extends over 15 amino acids.

This chain uses TRBV19 with TRBJ1-2; no firm D call. This CDR3 contains 17 residues. The germline gives CDR1 LNHDA, CDR2 SQIVND (reference sequence). The ends were cut back, 3 bases at V and 0 bases at J, with 17 bases in the middle. CDR3 nucleotide sequence: TGTGCCAGTAGTATCATGCCCGGTTACTCTACTAACTATGGCTACACCTTC. Its translation: CASSIMPGYSTNYGYTF.

This clone was counted between two and nine times. This chain links TRBV7-8 with TRBJ2-3, with 9 bases that match TRBD2. CDR1 and CDR2 (germline): SGHVS, FQNEAQ. The length of the CDR3 is 21 residues. The ends lost 1 base at V and 7 bases at J; junction bases unmatched: 24. CDR3 coding DNA: TGTGCCAGCAGCTTAGGGGCCTTGGGGAGCGGGGGGCCGACCACTCACTATACGCAGTATTTT. Protein product: CASSLGALGSGGPTTHYTQYF.

V gene TRBV9 combines with J gene TRBJ1-5; weak D call: TRBD1 (6 bases). V shed 4 bases and J shed 5 bases, with 16 bases lying between them. The CDR3 sequence is 15 residues long. CDR1 and CDR2 from the germline V gene are SGDLS and YYNGEE. The CDR3 DNA reads as TGTGCCAGCAGCCCAGCAGGGGATATCGATCAGCCCCAGCATTTT. Translating gives CASSPAGDIDQPQHF.

This chain connects TRBV11-2 to TRBJ2-7, with D possibly TRBD2 on 5 matching bases. V dropped 3 bases and J dropped 2 bases, with 17 bases sitting between them. The CDR3 sequence is 16 residues long. Germline CDR1 is SGHAT and CDR2 is FQNNGV. The CDR3 sequence: CASSFGLGGRAYEQYF. DNA of the CDR3: TGTGCCAGCAGCTTCGGGTTAGGAGGTCGGGCCTACGAGCAGTACTTC.

The chain recombines TRBV28 with TRBJ2-5; TRBD2 matches at 7 bases. The J segment lost 2 bases and the V segment lost 4 bases, leaving 4 bases of the junction unmatched. Germline CDR1 MDHEN, CDR2 SYDVKM. CDR3 length: 14 residues. CDR3 sequence: CASSWRGMQETQYF. CDR3 DNA sequence: TGTGCCAGCAGTTGGCGGGGGATGCAAGAGACCCAGTACTTC. Together with reference TRBV28 and TRBJ2-5, the CDR3 gives the full variable domain: DVKVTQSSRYLVKRTGEKVFLECVQDMDHENMFWYRQDPGLGLRLIYFSYDVKMKEKGDIPEGYSVSREKKERFSLILESASTNQTSMYLCASSWRGMQETQYFGPGTRLLVL.

V usage is TRBV19 and J usage is TRBJ1-2, with 8 bases aligning to TRBD1. In germline, CDR1 is LNHDA, CDR2 SQIVND (reference sequence). The CDR3 contains 14 residues. V was clipped by 6 bases and J by 3 bases; unmatched bases: 6. In DNA, the CDR3 is TGTGCCAGTAGAATCAGGGGGCGCGACTATGGCTACACCTTC. Its protein is CASRIRGRDYGYTF.

The DNA of the CDR3 is TGTGCCAGCAGCTCAGGACGGGGTGGCGGCTACACCTTC. Protein: CASSSGRGGGYTF. The rearrangement links TRBV7-8 to TRBJ1-2; D call uncertain. Germline V gene sequence: CDR1 SGHVS, CDR2 FQNEAQ. The V end was cut by 4 bases, the J end by 8 bases, with 14 bases between. The CDR3 loop spans 13 amino acids.

The chain employs TRBV18 and TRBJ1-3, with no clear D. V lost 0 bases to trimming and J lost 0 bases, with 9 bases between them. This CDR3 is 16 amino acids long. CDR1 and CDR2 (germline): KGHSH, LQKENI. The CDR3 DNA sequence: TGTGCCAGCTCACCACCCCTGGCCTCCTCTGGAAACACCATATATTTT. Its protein product is CASSPPLASSGNTIYF.

V and J are TRBV4-1 and TRBJ1-4; 10 positions agree with TRBD1. Germline V gives CDR1 MGHRA, CDR2 YSYEKL. J gave up 8 bases and V 1 base, and 7 bases lay outside the gene matches. This CDR3 region has 16 residues. Here the CDR3 DNA reads TGCGCCAGCAGCCAAGCCACGACAGGGGGCGAAGAAAAACTGTTTTTT. Residues: CASSQATTGGEEKLFF.

The chain joins TRBV6-1 to TRBJ1-1, with a possible D match to TRBD1 (5 bases). The ends were cut back, 4 bases at V and 3 bases at J, with 18 bases in the middle. Germline CDR1 and CDR2: MNHNS and SASEGT. The CDR3 loop spans 16 amino acids. CDR3 sequence: CASSVSGEGKDTEAFF. DNA of the CDR3: TGTGCCAGCAGTGTTTCGGGGGAAGGTAAGGACACTGAAGCTTTCTTT.

This chain connects TRBV5-4 to TRBJ1-6; maybe TRBD1 (5 bases). Germline V gene data show CDR1 as SGHNT and CDR2 as YYREEE (reference sequence). This CDR3 region has 13 residues. V was pared by 0 bases and J by 9 bases, with 7 bases between. CDR3 nucleotide sequence: TGTGCCAGCAGCTTGGTCGGGGGTTCACCCCTCCACTTT. Translated: CASSLVGGSPLHF. Looking up the rest from reference TRBV5-4 and TRBJ1-6 gives the full variable domain: ETGVTQSPTHLIKTRGQQVTLRCSSQSGHNTVSWYQQALGQGPQFIFQYYREEENGRGNFPPRFSGLQFPNYSSELNVNALELDDSALYLCASSLVGGSPLHFGNGTRLTVT.

The chain links TRBV29-1 to TRBJ2-7; 8 bases line up with TRBD1. Germline CDR1 SQVTM, CDR2 ANQGSEA. V trimming: 0 bases; J trimming: 0 bases; junction bases outside the gene matches: 4. The CDR3 is 15 residues long. Here the CDR3 reads CSVEERDRSSYEQYF. The CDR3, as DNA: TGCAGCGTTGAAGAAAGGGACAGGAGCTCCTACGAGCAGTACTTC.

The V and J genes are TRBV9 and TRBJ2-5, with D unclear. The CDR3 is 13 amino acids. V was pared by 4 bases and J by 4 bases, with 11 bases between. Germline loops: CDR1 SGDLS, CDR2 YYNGEE. The CDR3 sequence is CASSQSESETQYF. The DNA of the CDR3 is TGTGCCAGCAGCCAGTCGGAGTCAGAGACCCAGTACTTC.

The CDR3 DNA follows: TGCGCCAGCAGCTTTAGATTAGCGAACACCGGGGAGCTGTTTTTT. Its translation is CASSFRLANTGELFF. The chain couples TRBV5-1 to TRBJ2-2; D is unclear. The CDR3 consists of 15 residues. Germline V gene sequence: CDR1 SGHRS, CDR2 YFSETQ. V was pared by 2 bases and J by 0 bases, with 8 bases between. Supplemented by reference TRBV5-1 and TRBJ2-2, the full variable domain reads KAGVTQTPRYLIKTRGQQVTLSCSPISGHRSVSWYQQTPGQGLQFLFEYFSETQRNKGNFPGRFSGRQFSNSRSEMNVSTLELGDSALYLCASSFRLANTGELFFGEGSRLTVL.

This sequence joins TRBV20-1 and TRBJ2-7; a weak D match, TRBD1 (5 bases). The CDR3 sequence is 11 residues long. Trimming shortened V by 7 bases and J by 3 bases, and 10 bases separated the two germline ends. Germline values: CDR1 DFQATT, CDR2 SNEGSKA (reference sequence). The CDR3 DNA reads TGCAGTGGGGGCCGGAGCTACGAGCAGTACTTC. Translating it yields CSGGRSYEQYF.

The chain joins TRBV18 to TRBJ1-1; D remains unclear. The germline V gene has CDR1 KGHSH and CDR2 LQKENI. The CDR3 has 14 residues. Deletions cut 3 bases from V and 1 base from J, with 9 bases between. CDR3 protein: CASSPQTRNTEAFF. CDR3 bases: TGTGCCAGCTCACCGCAGACAAGGAACACTGAAGCTTTCTTT.

The sample holds a few counts of this clone. This rearrangement joins TRBV7-2 to TRBJ2-7; D is perhaps TRBD1 (6 bases). Germline CDR1 SGHTA, CDR2 FQGNSA. Trimming took 6 bases from V and 2 from J, leaving 17 bases between them. The CDR3 length is 15 residues. CDR3 amino acids: CASSLRGSGTYEQYF. For the CDR3, the DNA is TGTGCCAGCAGTCTGAGGGGGAGCGGAACCTACGAGCAGTACTTC. Drawing the rest from reference TRBV7-2 and TRBJ2-7, the complete variable domain is GAGVSQSPSNKVTEKGKDVELRCDPISGHTALYWYRQSLGQGLEFLIYFQGNSAPDKSGLPSDRFSAERTGGSVSTLTIQRTQQEDSAVYLCASSLRGSGTYEQYFGPGTRLTVT.

J is TRBJ1-2 and V is TRBV27, with D possibly TRBD1 on 5 matching bases. Trimming shortened V by 2 bases and J by 7 bases, and 11 bases separated the two germline ends. CDR3 length equals 13 residues. Germline V CDR1 and CDR2: MNHEY, SMNVEV (reference sequence). In DNA form, the CDR3 reads TGTGCCAGCAGTTTAGGCAGGGTTGGTGGCTACACCTTC. Protein sequence: CASSLGRVGGYTF.

This chain links TRBV2 with TRBJ1-2; D may be TRBD1 (5 bases). The length of the CDR3 is 13 residues. CDR1 and CDR2 from the germline V gene are SNHLY and FYNNEI. Trimming stripped 4 bases from V and 8 bases from J, with 14 bases between. CDR3 residues: CASSGDYRGGYTF. Here the CDR3 DNA reads TGTGCCAGCAGTGGGGACTACAGAGGCGGCTACACCTTC.

This chain connects TRBV5-1 to TRBJ1-5; D remains unclear. This CDR3 is 14 amino acids long. CDR1 is SGHRS and CDR2 is YFSETQ in the germline V gene. V was shortened by 4 bases and J by 4 bases, with 12 bases between the two germline ends. Here the CDR3 DNA reads TGCGCCAGCAGCCTAGGCCTTGGGAATCAGCCCCAGCATTTT. It yields the protein CASSLGLGNQPQHF.